A single sample gave rise to the 10 T cell receptor beta chains below, sequenced in a study of T cell responses to AZD1222 COVID-19 vaccine (dated by TCRdb to the early 2020s). The time point label corresponds to: baseline before first vaccination. Library preparation employed the immunoSEQ multiplex PCR assay. What TCRdb holds here is the immuneACCESS table cut down to in-frame rearrangements. Part of the clones is not present; checked against another copy, under half of the missing clones reflect an unresolved V gene, and the others are unexplained. This sample lists some 130,000 clones; 70% to 90% were detected once. Under 2.5% of the sample rests with the top ten. This specimen was peripheral blood, taken on day 0 of AZD1222 vaccination. The source of these receptors is an adult in good health.

This chain joins TRBV28 and TRBJ2-1; D is possibly TRBD2 (6 bases). Trimming cost V 6 bases and J 5 bases, with 26 bases left between them. Germline V gene lookup returns CDR1 MDHEN and CDR2 SYDVKM. This CDR3 has 18 residues. CDR3 coding DNA: TGTGCCAGCAGAGCCACCACGAGTAGCGGATCTCGCCACAATGAGCAGTTCTTC. Its protein is CASRATTSSGSRHNEQFF.

The chain carries TRBV19 and TRBJ2-7; D not resolved. Germline CDR1 LNHDA, CDR2 SQIVND (reference sequence). This CDR3 has 10 residues. The germline V and J ends were trimmed by 7 bases and 6 bases, with 7 bases remaining between them. CDR3 loop: CASKTLEQYF. CDR3 sequence (DNA): TGTGCCAGTAAGACACTCGAGCAGTACTTC.

The CDR3 nucleotides read TGTGCCAGCTCACCATGGGGGTTAGTGGGCACTGAAGCTTTCTTT. It translates to CASSPWGLVGTEAFF. The chain uses TRBV18 and TRBJ1-1; perhaps TRBD1 as D (5 bases). Germline V gene sequence: CDR1 KGHSH, CDR2 LQKENI. Between the trimmed V and J ends, which lost 2 bases and 4 bases, there was a span of 14 bases. This CDR3 is 15 amino acids long.

The V gene is TRBV2, the J gene TRBJ1-2; 7 nucleotides align to TRBD1. V trimming: 2 bases; J trimming: 6 bases; junction bases outside the gene matches: 9. CDR3 length: 15 residues. Germline V gives CDR1 SNHLY, CDR2 FYNNEI. For the CDR3, the DNA is TGTGCCAGCAGTGAACAGCGCGACAGGGTTAATGGCTACACCTTC. It specifies CASSEQRDRVNGYTF.

This clone was found a few times. The rearrangement joins TRBV6-6 to TRBJ2-7; a possible D gene is TRBD1 (5 bases). With 0 bases removed from V and 4 bases from J, the gap between germline ends came to 7 bases. Germline V gene data show CDR1 as MNHNY and CDR2 as SVGAGI (reference sequence). The length of the CDR3 is 13 residues. CDR3 nucleotide sequence: TGTGCCAGCAGTTACTCGGGGCCATACGAGCAGTACTTC. It encodes CASSYSGPYEQYF.

The CDR3 loop is CATSSSGGYGYTF. CDR3 sequence (DNA): TGTGCCACCAGCTCCTCCGGAGGTTATGGCTACACCTTC. The rearrangement joins TRBV15 to TRBJ1-2; D gene unclear. Germline V gene lookup returns CDR1 LNHNV and CDR2 YYDKDF (reference sequence). The CDR3 length is 13 residues. Between the trimmed V and J ends, which lost 5 bases and 5 bases, there was a span of 12 bases.

The count of this clone is one. The chain uses TRBV6-6 and TRBJ1-6; the match to TRBD1 covers 7 bases. V lost 5 bases and J lost 8; bases outside the gene matches: 12. This CDR3 contains 16 residues. The germline V gene encodes CDR1 MNHNY and CDR2 SVGAGI (reference sequence). The CDR3 coding sequence is TGTGCCAGCAGTCGACGACAGGGCCGAGGGGATTCACCCCTCCACTTT. Translated, it gives CASSRRQGRGDSPLHF.

CDR3 DNA sequence: TGCGCCAGCACTAAGACAGGGCTGGTCAGCGATGAGCAGTTCTTC. It yields the protein CASTKTGLVSDEQFF. The gene calls are TRBV5-1 and TRBJ2-1; 7 nucleotides agree with TRBD1. V shed 6 bases and J 8 bases; nucleotides not matched to a gene: 14. The CDR3 sequence is 15 residues long. From germline, CDR1 is SGHRS and CDR2 YFSETQ.

The chain couples TRBV6-2 or TRBV6-3 to TRBJ2-3; possible D gene TRBD1, 5 bases. Germline CDR1 and CDR2: MNHEY and SVGEGT. The CDR3 is made up of 15 amino acids. V shed 4 bases and J shed 2 bases, with 13 bases lying between them. In DNA form, the CDR3 reads TGTGCCAGCAGTTCCCAGGGTAGGGTCACAGATACGCAGTATTTT. The encoded protein is CASSSQGRVTDTQYF.

CDR3 protein: CASSLDAGQNSPLHF. CDR3 DNA sequence: TGTGCCAGCAGCTTGGACGCAGGGCAGAATTCACCCCTCCACTTT. This chain links TRBV5-5 with TRBJ1-6; TRBD1 might be the D (5 bases). Germline V gene lookup returns CDR1 SGHKS and CDR2 YYEKEE (reference sequence). Trimming took 0 bases from V and 7 from J, leaving 11 bases between them. The CDR3 totals 15 residues. The full variable domain, with the rest looked up from reference TRBV5-5 and TRBJ1-6, is DAGVTQSPTHLIKTRGQQVTLRCSPISGHKSVSWYQQVLGQGPQFIFQYYEKEERGRGNFPDRFSARQFPNYSSELNVNALLLGDSALYLCASSLDAGQNSPLHFGNGTRLTVT.